One sample yielded the 25 T cell receptor beta chains listed below, sequenced in a study of T cell responses to AZD1222 COVID-19 vaccine. Only in-frame clones appear in the TCRdb table, and some are missing; sequencing was by immunoSEQ multiplex PCR. The sample lists more than 95,000 clones, 88% occurring once. The starting material was peripheral blood, obtained on day 0 of AZD1222 vaccination. The receptors here all came from an adult in good health.

The V call is TRBV20-1, the J call TRBJ2-1; a possible D gene is TRBD2 (6 bases). The germline V gene has CDR1 DFQATT and CDR2 SNEGSKA (reference sequence). V gave up 3 bases and J gave up 4 bases, with 10 bases separating them. This CDR3 has 13 residues. This chain's CDR3 is CSASRAGYNEQFF. The CDR3 coding sequence is TGCAGTGCTAGTCGGGCGGGGTACAATGAGCAGTTCTTC.

This clone has just one count. The rearrangement joins TRBV9 to TRBJ2-3; D tentatively fits TRBD1 or TRBD2 (6 bases each). The V end lost 3 bases, the J end lost 4 bases, and 15 bases lay between the germline ends. CDR3 length equals 15 residues. The germline V gene encodes CDR1 SGDLS and CDR2 YYNGEE. CDR3 DNA: TGTGCCAGCAGCGAACAGGGAAGGGGGGCAGATACGCAGTATTTT. This gives the protein CASSEQGRGADTQYF.

This clone was recorded once. The rearrangement joins TRBV27 to TRBJ1-6; D possibly corresponds to TRBD1 (6 bases). This CDR3 contains 16 residues. V shed 6 bases and J shed 0 bases, with 12 bases lying between them. The V gene's germline CDR1 is MNHEY and CDR2 SMNVEV (reference sequence). The CDR3 reads CASSSPRGSYNSPLHF. The CDR3 coding sequence is TGTGCCAGCAGCTCTCCCAGGGGCTCCTATAATTCACCCCTCCACTTT.

The chain links TRBV24-1 to TRBJ1-3, with TRBD1 matching 7 bases. The CDR3 is 16 residues long. CDR1 and CDR2 (germline): KGHDR, SFDVKD. V was clipped by 0 bases and J by 2 bases; unmatched bases: 3. In nucleotides, the CDR3 is TGTGCCACCAGTGATTTGCCTGACAGGGCTGGAAACACCATATATTTT. Translated, it gives CATSDLPDRAGNTIYF.

V gene TRBV28 combines with J gene TRBJ1-5, with D maybe TRBD1 (5 bases). V was clipped by 5 bases and J by 4 bases, with 18 bases between them. The CDR3 sequence is 16 residues long. Germline assignment: CDR1 MDHEN and CDR2 SYDVKM. The CDR3 loop is CASSPSMGVLNQPQHF. In DNA form, the CDR3 reads TGTGCCAGCAGTCCTTCAATGGGGGTCCTTAATCAGCCCCAGCATTTT.

This chain uses TRBV9 with TRBJ2-2, with 9 bases identical to TRBD2. V shed 2 bases and J 4 bases; nucleotides not matched to a gene: 3. There are 15 residues in the CDR3. The germline CDR1 and CDR2 sequences are SGDLS and YYNGEE. The CDR3: CASSVGLAVTGELFF. CDR3 nucleotide sequence: TGTGCCAGCAGCGTGGGACTAGCCGTCACCGGGGAGCTGTTTTTT.

This clone was observed once. The CDR3 region is CASSPSSSGYTDTQYF. The CDR3 bases are TGTGCCAGCAGCCCCTCCTCTAGCGGGTACACAGATACGCAGTATTTT. The chain recombines TRBV9 with TRBJ2-3, with 8 bases fitting TRBD2. Germline trimming cut 4 bases from V and 2 bases from J; bases unmatched to any gene: 9. Germline V lookup: CDR1 SGDLS, CDR2 YYNGEE. The CDR3 loop spans 16 amino acids.

The chain carries TRBV10-3 and TRBJ2-6; tentatively, D is TRBD1 (5 bases). Germline V gives CDR1 ENHRY, CDR2 SYGVKD. V was cut by 6 bases and J by 2 bases, with 11 bases left in between. This CDR3 contains 15 residues. CDR3 sequence (DNA): TGTGCCATCAGGGGGCAGCTCACTGGGGCCAACGTCCTGACTTTC. Translating it yields CAIRGQLTGANVLTF.

The chain links TRBV5-8 to TRBJ2-7; the D gene is possibly TRBD2 (5 bases). The CDR3 is made up of 15 amino acids. Trimming shortened V by 2 bases and J by 0 bases, and 12 bases separated the two germline ends. The V gene's germline CDR1 is SGHTS and CDR2 YDEGEE. This CDR3 is CASSLYSGDSYEQYF. For the CDR3, the DNA is TGTGCCAGCAGCTTATATTCCGGGGACTCCTACGAGCAGTACTTC.

The J gene is TRBJ1-3, the V gene TRBV5-1, with D tentatively TRBD1 (6 bases). This CDR3 contains 16 residues. From germline, CDR1 is SGHRS and CDR2 YFSETQ. V gave up 3 bases and J gave up 4 bases, with 17 bases separating them. The CDR3 DNA follows: TGCGCCAGCAGCTCAACATCACAGGGAACAGGAAACACCATATATTTT. Its protein product is CASSSTSQGTGNTIYF.

The J gene is TRBJ1-2, the V gene TRBV2; tentative D call: TRBD1 (5 bases). The CDR3 is made up of 14 amino acids. Germline assignment: CDR1 SNHLY and CDR2 FYNNEI. Trimming pared 0 bases from V and 6 bases from J, leaving 11 bases between. The CDR3 reads CASSEAHRYNGYTF. The CDR3 bases are TGTGCCAGCAGTGAAGCGCACAGGTATAATGGCTACACCTTC.

V gene TRBV18 combines with J gene TRBJ1-1; no clear D. Germline loops: CDR1 KGHSH, CDR2 LQKENI. This CDR3 has 11 residues. Deletions cut 1 base from V and 8 bases from J, with 5 bases between. CDR3 nucleotides: TGTGCCAGCTCACCACTTGAGGAAGCTTTCTTT. Residues: CASSPLEEAFF.

V usage is TRBV4-3 and J usage is TRBJ2-3; D gene uncertain. The CDR3 consists of 16 residues. Per germline, CDR1 LGHNA and CDR2 YSLEER. V lost 0 bases, J lost 4 bases, and 14 bases lay in between. The CDR3 DNA reads as TGCGCCAGCAGCCAAGAAACCCCACCTAGGCCAGATACGCAGTATTTT. Its protein product is CASSQETPPRPDTQYF.

The chain uses TRBV6-2 or TRBV6-3 and TRBJ2-7; maybe TRBD1 (5 bases). Trimming pared 6 bases from V and 5 bases from J, leaving 14 bases between. CDR1 MNHEY and CDR2 SVGEGT come from the germline V gene. There are 13 residues in the CDR3. The CDR3 protein is CASRYAGSNEQYF. The CDR3 DNA sequence: TGTGCCAGCAGATACGCAGGGTCCAACGAGCAGTACTTC.

The chain couples TRBV28 to TRBJ2-3; 13 nucleotides match TRBD2. The CDR3 sequence is 17 residues long. CDR1 and CDR2 from the germline V gene are MDHEN and SYDVKM. Germline trimming cut 5 bases from V and 2 bases from J; bases unmatched to any gene: 7. Here the CDR3 reads CASSRRGLAGFTDTQYF. The CDR3 nucleotides read TGTGCCAGCAGTCGAAGGGGACTAGCGGGATTCACAGATACGCAGTATTTT. Full variable domain (rest looked up from reference TRBV28 and TRBJ2-3): DVKVTQSSRYLVKRTGEKVFLECVQDMDHENMFWYRQDPGLGLRLIYFSYDVKMKEKGDIPEGYSVSREKKERFSLILESASTNQTSMYLCASSRRGLAGFTDTQYFGPGTRLTVL.

The chain uses TRBV11-3 and TRBJ2-1; 11 bases are shared with TRBD2. Germline lookup yields CDR1 SGHNT and CDR2 YENEEA. J was trimmed by 3 bases and V by 4 bases; bases with no gene match: 11. The CDR3 runs to 18 residues. CDR3 sequence reads: CASSSNPGGTSGYNEQFF. CDR3 sequence (DNA): TGTGCCAGCAGCTCCAACCCGGGGGGGACTAGCGGCTACAATGAGCAGTTCTTC.

The rearrangement links TRBV6-1 to TRBJ1-1; no definite D call. The V end was cut by 2 bases, the J end by 3 bases, with 4 bases between. This CDR3 has 12 amino acids. Germline CDR1 reads MNHNS; CDR2 reads SASEGT. Here the CDR3 DNA reads TGTGCCAGCAGTGAACCGGACACTGAAGCTTTCTTT. Protein product: CASSEPDTEAFF.

The chain is built from TRBV29-1 and TRBJ2-1; the D gene is possibly TRBD2 (5 bases). Germline CDR1 is SQVTM and CDR2 is ANQGSEA. V was cut by 1 base and J by 0 bases, with 13 bases left in between. This CDR3 is built from 16 residues. The CDR3 DNA reads TGCAGCGTTGAAGCGGCTGGACGGGGCTCCTACAATGAGCAGTTCTTC. This gives the protein CSVEAAGRGSYNEQFF.

The gene calls are TRBV19 and TRBJ1-5; D ambiguous. V was shortened by 7 bases and J by 0 bases, with 13 bases between the two germline ends. CDR3 length: 15 amino acids. Germline-derived CDR1 and CDR2 are LNHDA and SQIVND (reference sequence). CDR3 residues: CASTPQVYSNQPQHF. DNA of the CDR3: TGTGCCAGTACTCCCCAAGTGTATAGCAATCAGCCCCAGCATTTT.

By proportion, this clone is medium-sized. CDR3 protein: CASSERQGLGPQHF. The CDR3 nucleotides are TGTGCCAGCAGTGAAAGACAGGGTCTCGGGCCCCAGCATTTT. V and J are TRBV5-5 and TRBJ1-5, with TRBD1 matching over 7 bases. Losses at the gene ends were 5 bases for V and 9 bases for J; bases not matched to a gene: 11. This CDR3 contains 14 residues. Germline CDR1 SGHKS, CDR2 YYEKEE (reference sequence).

This clone came up a few times. The CDR3 sequence is CASSGWTSGQYF. The CDR3 DNA reads TGTGCCAGCAGCGGGTGGACTAGCGGGCAGTACTTC. This chain uses TRBV7-8 with TRBJ2-7; 10 positions agree with TRBD2. Trimming at V came to 5 bases and at J to 9 bases, leaving 4 bases not matched to a gene. CDR1 and CDR2 from the germline V gene are SGHVS and FQNEAQ. The CDR3 consists of 12 residues.

As DNA, the CDR3 is TGTGCCACCAGTGATTTTTCCGCGCTTAGCACAGATACGCAGTATTTT. It is translated as CATSDFSALSTDTQYF. V usage is TRBV24-1 and J usage is TRBJ2-3; D call uncertain. This CDR3 is built from 16 residues. The germline V gene encodes CDR1 KGHDR and CDR2 SFDVKD. V was cut by 1 base and J by 0 bases, with 10 bases left in between.

The rearrangement uses TRBV4-1 and TRBJ2-1; no firm D call. CDR1 MGHRA and CDR2 YSYEKL come from the germline V gene. This CDR3 comprises 16 residues. V lost 1 base and J lost 3, with 13 bases in between. This CDR3 reads CASSQGSVWSYNEQFF. CDR3 bases: TGCGCCAGCAGCCAAGGCTCGGTGTGGAGCTACAATGAGCAGTTCTTC.

The V call is TRBV6-5, the J call TRBJ1-2; D remains ambiguous. Trimming removed 8 bases from V and 8 bases from J, with 21 bases in between. CDR1 and CDR2 (germline): MNHEY, SVGAGI. The CDR3 loop spans 14 amino acids. The CDR3 here is CASALEFSQHGYTF. In DNA, the CDR3 is TGTGCCAGCGCCCTGGAGTTCTCCCAGCACGGCTACACCTTC.

This chain connects TRBV5-8 to TRBJ2-2, with D possibly called TRBD1 or TRBD2 (6 bases each). Germline V CDR1 and CDR2: SGHTS, YDEGEE. Trimming stripped 8 bases from V and 4 bases from J, with 15 bases between. The CDR3 spans 14 residues. CDR3 in amino acids: CASTGARPTGELFF. The DNA for the CDR3 is TGTGCCAGTACGGGGGCCCGCCCCACCGGGGAGCTGTTTTTT.